This note documents a single TCR beta chain sequence. This sample was included in a study of shared clonotypes between healthy human individuals. It was tens of millions of PBMCs that unsorted samples used for genomic DNA. TCRdb's copy holds only in-frame clones and misses some; the assay was immunoSEQ multiplex PCR. The table lists hundreds of thousands of clones, roughly 77% of them singletons. Germline V gene sequence: CDR1 SGHTA, CDR2 FQGTGA. This CDR3 is built from 14 residues. Trimming removed 5 bases at V and 12 bases at J, with 20 bases between. The sequence was obtained from a woman in her 40s in good health. Some clones in this sample may be carry-over from other donors' samples. This chain connects TRBV7-3 to TRBJ2-1; a possible D gene is TRBD1 (6 bases). Sequenced: PBMCs. The CDR3 DNA follows: TGTGCCAGCAGCCATCAGGGCCTAGACAGGAGGCAGTTCTTC. Protein: CASSHQGLDRRQFF.